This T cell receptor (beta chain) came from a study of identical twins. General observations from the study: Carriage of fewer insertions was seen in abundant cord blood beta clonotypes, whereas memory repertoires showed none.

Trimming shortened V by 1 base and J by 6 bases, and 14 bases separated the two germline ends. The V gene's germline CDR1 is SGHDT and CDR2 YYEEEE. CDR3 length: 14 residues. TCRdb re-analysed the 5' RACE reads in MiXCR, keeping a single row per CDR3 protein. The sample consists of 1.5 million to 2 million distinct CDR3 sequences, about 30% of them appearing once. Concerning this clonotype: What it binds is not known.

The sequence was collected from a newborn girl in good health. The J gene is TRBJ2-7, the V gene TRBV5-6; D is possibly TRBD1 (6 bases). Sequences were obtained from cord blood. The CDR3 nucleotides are TGTGCCAGCAGCTTGCGCGGACAGCTAGGCGAGCAGTACTTC. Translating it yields CASSLRGQLGEQYF.